These 22 T cell receptor beta chains originate from one sample sequenced in a study of OX40 agonist ivuxolimab in advanced cancers. Here immunoSEQ multiplex PCR was the method, and the copy in TCRdb shows in-frame clones only, minus some. The table lists approximately 60,000 clones, roughly 91% of them singletons. Sequences were derived from CD4+ or CD8+ T cells sorted from blood, sampled in a trial of the OX40 agonist ivuxolimab. These receptors were taken from an adult with an advanced solid tumor such as melanoma, head and neck, liver or kidney cancer.

This clone was counted only a few times. CDR3 coding DNA: TGTGCCAGCAGCGTATTTCAGGGCTCCGGGGAGCTGTTTTTT. Amino acid sequence: CASSVFQGSGELFF. This rearrangement joins TRBV7-3 to TRBJ2-2; D is possibly TRBD1 (5 bases). From germline, CDR1 is SGHTA and CDR2 FQGTGA. V was cut by 5 bases and J by 6 bases, with 13 bases left in between. The length of the CDR3 is 14 residues. Complete variable domain (other parts from reference TRBV7-3 and TRBJ2-2): GAGVSQTPSNKVTEKGKYVELRCDPISGHTALYWYRQSLGQGPEFLIYFQGTGAADDSGLPNDRFFAVRPEGSVSTLKIQRTERGDSAVYLCASSVFQGSGELFFGEGSRLTVL.

A word on this clone: At one boundary the junction diverges from the germline segment, which might be a read error. The V gene is TRBV6-6, the J gene TRBJ1-6, with D perhaps TRBD1 (6 bases). The CDR3 runs to 14 residues. The V gene's germline CDR1 is MNHNY and CDR2 SVGAGI (reference sequence). This CDR3 is CASSHRDNKSPLHF. CDR3 DNA: TGTGCCAGCAGCCACCGGGACAATAAGTCACCCCTCCACTTT.

This clone was found once. The chain couples TRBV19 to TRBJ1-6, with a tentative D call TRBD1 (6 bases). Trimming cost V 5 bases and J 7 bases, with 15 bases left between them. This CDR3 has 15 residues. Germline lookup yields CDR1 LNHDA and CDR2 SQIVND (reference sequence). The CDR3 DNA reads TGTGCCAGTAGTCGTACAGGGTTCAAGAATTCACCCCTCCACTTT. Protein sequence: CASSRTGFKNSPLHF.

This clone was recorded once. The CDR3 DNA is TGTGCCAGCTCCCGGGGGGCTCAAGAGACCCAGTACTTC. The encoded protein is CASSRGAQETQYF. The chain has TRBV18 and TRBJ2-5; D perhaps matches TRBD2 (7 bases). Germline CDR1 KGHSH, CDR2 LQKENI. Trimming left V 6 bases short and J 2 bases short, with 10 bases between. The CDR3 consists of 13 residues. Filled out from reference TRBV18 and TRBJ2-5, the complete variable domain reads NAGVMQNPRHLVRRRGQEARLRCSPMKGHSHVYWYRQLPEEGLKFMVYLQKENIIDESGMPKERFSAEFPKEGPSILRIQQVVRGDSAAYFCASSRGAQETQYFGPGTRLLVL.

The genes are TRBV25-1 and TRBJ2-1; weak D call: TRBD1 (6 bases). The germline V gene has CDR1 MGHDK and CDR2 SYGVNS. This CDR3 is built from 13 residues. The germline V and J ends were trimmed by 3 bases and 6 bases, with 9 bases remaining between them. DNA for the CDR3: TGTGCCAGCAGTGATGGACAGTTCAATGAGCAGTTCTTC. Its protein is CASSDGQFNEQFF.

J is TRBJ1-1 and V is TRBV7-9, with D perhaps matching TRBD1 (5 bases). The CDR3 consists of 16 residues. Trimming pared 5 bases from V and 6 bases from J, leaving 22 bases between. CDR1 is SEHNR, CDR2 FQNEAQ, per germline (reference sequence). CDR3 region: CASSPRRNNLGAEAFF. In nucleotides, the CDR3 is TGTGCCAGCAGCCCGAGGCGGAATAACTTAGGGGCTGAAGCTTTCTTT.

This sequence joins TRBV7-9 and TRBJ1-2; 7 bases agree with TRBD1. Germline CDR1 SEHNR, CDR2 FQNEAQ (reference sequence). J lost 7 bases, V lost 1 base, and 3 bases had no gene match. The CDR3 is made up of 13 amino acids. The CDR3, as DNA: TGTGCCAGCAGCTTAGTTTCAGGGGGTGGCTACACCTTC. As protein: CASSLVSGGGYTF.

The rearrangement joins TRBV6-1 to TRBJ1-2; TRBD1 agrees at 12 bases. CDR3 length: 15 residues. The germline gives CDR1 MNHNS, CDR2 SASEGT. The trim removed 7 bases at V and 4 bases at J, leaving 7 bases unmatched. For the CDR3, the DNA is TGTGCCAGCACCTTCGGGACAGGGGGCAGCTATGGCTACACCTTC. Its protein product is CASTFGTGGSYGYTF.

The V gene is TRBV25-1, the J gene TRBJ2-7; 9 positions agree with TRBD2. CDR3 length equals 13 residues. Germline trimming cut 4 bases from V and 6 bases from J; bases unmatched to any gene: 4. Germline CDR1 MGHDK, CDR2 SYGVNS. CDR3 in amino acids: CASSAGTSLEQYF. In DNA form, the CDR3 reads TGTGCCAGCAGTGCCGGGACTAGCCTCGAGCAGTACTTC.

The sample holds a few counts of this clone. The chain links TRBV5-1 to TRBJ1-2, with 7 positions matching TRBD1. This CDR3 is built from 13 residues. J gave up 2 bases and V 4 bases, and 2 bases lay outside the gene matches. In germline, CDR1 is SGHRS, CDR2 YFSETQ. The CDR3 sequence: CASSPGQNYGYTF. As DNA, the CDR3 is TGCGCCAGCAGCCCGGGACAGAACTATGGCTACACCTTC.

The chain couples TRBV10-3 to TRBJ1-2; 7 positions match TRBD1. Germline V gene sequence: CDR1 ENHRY, CDR2 SYGVKD. The CDR3 has 14 residues. The J segment lost 4 bases and the V segment lost 6 bases, leaving 8 bases of the junction unmatched. The CDR3 region is CAIRTTGVGYGYTF. The CDR3 DNA is TGTGCCATCAGGACAACAGGGGTGGGCTATGGCTACACCTTC.

This chain connects TRBV6-5 to TRBJ2-7; 8 positions agree with TRBD1. Germline-derived CDR1 and CDR2 are MNHEY and SVGAGI. Trimming at V came to 6 bases and at J to 4 bases, leaving 8 bases not matched to a gene. The CDR3 is made up of 14 amino acids. The CDR3 is CASSFRDRLYEQYF. The CDR3 region has the DNA TGTGCCAGCAGCTTCCGGGACAGGTTATACGAGCAGTACTTC.

This chain uses TRBV19 with TRBJ1-3; 7 bases align to TRBD1. The trim removed 2 bases at V and 4 bases at J, leaving 5 bases unmatched. The CDR3 is made up of 15 amino acids. The V gene's germline CDR1 is LNHDA and CDR2 SQIVND (reference sequence). The DNA of the CDR3 is TGTGCCAGTAGTATAACCCCGGGACAGGGAAACACCATATATTTT. It yields the protein CASSITPGQGNTIYF.

The chain employs TRBV6-1 and TRBJ1-6, with a possible D match to TRBD1 (6 bases). The CDR3 has 13 residues. Trimming cost V 11 bases and J 13 bases, with 21 bases left between them. Germline CDR1 and CDR2: MNHNS and SASEGT. The CDR3 spells CASKGGITSPLHF. CDR3 nucleotide sequence: TGTGCCTCAAAAGGGGGGATAACTTCGCCCCTCCACTTT.

This chain joins TRBV27 and TRBJ1-1; D is unresolved. Germline V gene lookup returns CDR1 MNHEY and CDR2 SMNVEV (reference sequence). This CDR3 is built from 14 residues. V gave up 5 bases and J gave up 11 bases, with 21 bases separating them. CDR3 sequence: CASSPTRTKGEAFF. CDR3 coding DNA: TGTGCCAGCAGTCCGACTAGGACCAAGGGAGAGGCTTTCTTT.

This clone was observed a handful of times. The rearrangement joins TRBV19 to TRBJ1-1; D is possibly TRBD1 (6 bases). The germline CDR1 and CDR2 sequences are LNHDA and SQIVND (reference sequence). The CDR3 is 10 residues long. V lost 5 bases and J 13 bases, leaving 11 bases between the germline ends. Here the CDR3 reads CASSGTLGFF. In DNA, the CDR3 is TGTGCCAGTAGTGGGACACTGGGTTTCTTT. Variable domain in full (rest from reference TRBV19 and TRBJ1-1): DGGITQSPKYLFRKEGQNVTLSCEQNLNHDAMYWYRQDPGQGLRLIYYSQIVNDFQKGDIAEGYSVSREKKESFPLTVTSAQKNPTAFYLCASSGTLGFFGQGTRLTVV.

The chain employs TRBV7-2 and TRBJ2-7, with a weak D call TRBD1 (5 bases). The V and J ends lost 5 bases and 0 bases respectively, with 14 bases between them. The CDR3 extends over 15 amino acids. Germline V CDR1 and CDR2: SGHTA, FQGNSA. The CDR3 DNA follows: TGTGCCAGCAGCGAAGCAGGGCAATTCTCCTACGAGCAGTACTTC. This sequence encodes CASSEAGQFSYEQYF. The full variable domain, in which reference TRBV7-2 and TRBJ2-7 provide the parts outside the CDR3, is GAGVSQSPSNKVTEKGKDVELRCDPISGHTALYWYRQSLGQGLEFLIYFQGNSAPDKSGLPSDRFSAERTGGSVSTLTIQRTQQEDSAVYLCASSEAGQFSYEQYFGPGTRLTVT.

This CDR3 reads CASSQSGQPIAKNIQYF. The CDR3 DNA is TGTGCCAGCAGCCAATCGGGACAGCCAATAGCCAAAAACATTCAGTACTTC. The chain uses TRBV11-2 and TRBJ2-4; 7 positions match TRBD1. V shed 5 bases and J 0 bases; nucleotides not matched to a gene: 10. Germline CDR1 SGHAT, CDR2 FQNNGV. This CDR3 region has 17 residues.

This clone appeared a single time. J is TRBJ2-5 and V is TRBV28; 10 bases are shared with TRBD1. CDR3 length: 16 amino acids. Losses at the gene ends were 5 bases for V and 5 bases for J; bases not matched to a gene: 11. CDR1 and CDR2 (germline): MDHEN, SYDVKM. The CDR3 region is CASSAGTGVKKETQYF. The CDR3 DNA reads as TGTGCCAGCAGTGCCGGGACAGGGGTAAAGAAGGAGACCCAGTACTTC.

The rearrangement uses TRBV7-9 and TRBJ1-5; 8 bases are shared with TRBD1. The germline CDR1 and CDR2 sequences are SEHNR and FQNEAQ (reference sequence). The V segment lost 5 bases and the J segment 6 bases; nucleotides outside the gene matches: 12. This CDR3 is built from 16 residues. Written as DNA, the CDR3 is TGTGCCAGCAGCGTCGGACAGGGCGGAGGAATTCAGCCCCAGCATTTT. Translation: CASSVGQGGGIQPQHF.

The chain couples TRBV18 to TRBJ2-5; D perhaps matches TRBD2 (6 bases). Germline V gene sequence: CDR1 KGHSH, CDR2 LQKENI. This CDR3 has 13 residues. V lost 4 bases, J lost 4 bases, and 10 bases lay in between. The CDR3 sequence: CASSRGVLETQYF. The CDR3 DNA reads as TGTGCCAGCTCACGGGGGGTCCTAGAGACCCAGTACTTC.

The V and J genes are TRBV29-1 and TRBJ2-1, with a weak D call TRBD2 (7 bases). CDR1 is SQVTM, CDR2 ANQGSEA, per germline. CDR3 length: 19 amino acids. Trimming shortened V by 8 bases and J by 0 bases, and 29 bases separated the two germline ends. The CDR3 nucleotides read TGCAGCCCCAAGGGGGGGGAAGCGGGAACCCGAAGCTCCTACAATGAGCAGTTCTTC. Its protein is CSPKGGEAGTRSSYNEQFF.